This T cell receptor beta chain was observed in a study of blood T cell repertoires in COVID-19. Study context: The study drew acute and convalescent COVID-19 samples from the United States, Italy and Spain. Nucleic acid was either cDNA or gDNA, and it came from T cells, B-cell-depleted T cells, or PBMCs.

Ages ranged from 18 to 89 years, with residence in approximately 25 US areas. In the authors' methods: Reference gene primer amplification gave nucleated cell count estimates. Clones were read by immunoSEQ multiplex PCR, and TCRdb kept only the in-frame ones, dropping some. That table supplies the V and J calls and clone size; D and trimming were determined from the DNA. The sample holds around 300,000 clones, around nine tenths seen once. Germline V lookup: CDR1 SGHTA, CDR2 FQGNSA. Trimming removed 3 bases at V and 13 bases at J, with 10 bases between. CDR3 length equals 12 residues. This clone appeared a few times.

Sequenced input: PBMCs or T cells enriched from blood (not recorded which). The receptor comes from a woman aged 18-30 years who had recovered from COVID-19. The chain links TRBV7-2 to TRBJ1-6; D gene ambiguous. This CDR3 is CASSFPGSPLHF. CDR3 coding DNA: TGTGCCAGCAGCTTCCCCGGGTCGCCCCTCCACTTT. The full variable domain, in which reference TRBV7-2 and TRBJ1-6 provide the parts outside the CDR3, is GAGVSQSPSNKVTEKGKDVELRCDPISGHTALYWYRQSLGQGLEFLIYFQGNSAPDKSGLPSDRFSAERTGGSVSTLTIQRTQQEDSAVYLCASSFPGSPLHFGNGTRLTVT.